This is a list of T cell receptor beta chains from one sample in a study of regulatory T cells in long-lasting Graves disease. One entry per CDR3 protein, called by TCRdb with MiXCR from the multiplex PCR reads. The table records some 400,000 distinct CDR3 sequences, about 15% of them present only once. The data also belong to a second study, concerning T cells in Graves' hyperthyroidism and ophthalmopathy.

The sequencing used peripheral blood mononuclear cells (PBMCs), collected at new diagnosis, from a patient treated with antithyroid drugs. The receptors stem from a woman in her 30s with Graves disease. Both conserved end residues are part of each CDR3. A D gene is named only where the DNA matches it firmly. The size of a clone is reported for some rows only, either as once, few or many, or as a class for expanded clones.

>few|TRBJ2-4|TRBD1|TRBV20-1
CSARDPGGITKNIQYF
TGCAGTGCTAGAGATCCAGGGGGCATAACCAAAAACATTCAGTACTTC
>many|TRBJ2-4|-|TRBV5-1
CASSLNEPAKNIQYF
TGCGCCAGCAGCTTAAACGAGCCAGCCAAAAACATTCAGTACTTC
>many|TRBJ2-7|-|TRBV6-1
CASSPRGGNYEQYF
TGTGCCAGCAGTCCCAGGGGGGGGAACTACGAGCAGTACTTC
>many|TRBJ2-7|-|TRBV11-2
CASSSLPFWGYEQYF
TGTGCCAGCAGCTCCCTACCCTTTTGGGGCTACGAGCAGTACTTC
>few|TRBJ2-5|-|TRBV27
CASTHTFPPETQYF
TGTGCCAGCACTCACACTTTCCCCCCAGAGACCCAGTACTTC
>few|TRBJ1-1|TRBD1|TRBV7-2
CASSTNRGTEAFF
TGTGCCAGCAGCACAAACAGGGGCACTGAAGCTTTCTTT
>many|TRBJ2-2|-|TRBV2
CASSELVGIGELFF
TGTGCCAGCAGTGAATTAGTCGGGATCGGGGAGCTGTTTTTT
>many|TRBJ2-7|-|TRBV12-3/TRBV12-4
CASSLGRGGSGEQYF
TGTGCCAGCAGTTTGGGGCGGGGTGGCTCGGGGGAGCAGTACTTC
>few|TRBJ1-3|-|TRBV20-1
CSATGDRSGNTIYF
TGCAGTGCTACGGGAGATAGATCCGGAAACACCATATATTTT
>-|TRBJ2-1|-|TRBV10-3
CAINTRGSSYNEQFF
TGTGCCATCAATACGAGGGGGAGCTCCTACAATGAGCAGTTCTTC
>-|TRBJ2-3|TRBD1|TRBV6-1
CASRQGQGLGDTQYF
TGTGCCAGCAGGCAAGGACAGGGGTTGGGAGATACGCAGTATTTT
>few|TRBJ2-2|-|TRBV4-1
CASSHAARNTGELFF
TGCGCCAGCAGCCATGCAGCCAGAAACACCGGGGAGCTGTTTTTT
>many|TRBJ2-7|-|TRBV27
CASSLLVGTSTYEQYF
TGTGCCAGCAGTTTATTGGTAGGGACAAGCACCTACGAGCAGTACTTC
>-|TRBJ2-1|-|TRBV12-3/TRBV12-4
CASSSSYSNEQFF
TGTGCCAGCAGTTCCTCCTACAGCAATGAGCAGTTCTTC
>many|TRBJ2-3|-|TRBV30
CAWSRQPDTQYF
TGTGCCTGGAGTAGGCAGCCAGATACGCAGTATTTT
>many|TRBJ2-2|-|TRBV6-5
CASSYPRSGANTGELFF
TGTGCCAGCAGTTACCCCCGGAGTGGGGCTAACACCGGGGAGCTGTTTTTT
>-|TRBJ1-5|TRBD1|TRBV12-3/TRBV12-4
CASSSRTGIYSNQPQHF
TGTGCCAGCAGCTCTCGGACAGGGATCTATAGCAATCAGCCCCAGCATTTT
>many|TRBJ1-1|TRBD1|TRBV3-1
CASSQQGVTEAFF
TGTGCCAGCAGCCAACAGGGGGTAACTGAAGCTTTCTTT
>-|TRBJ2-2|TRBD1|TRBV5-1
CACSMHRAGQGRTGELFF
TGCGCCTGCAGCATGCATAGAGCGGGACAGGGAAGGACCGGGGAGCTGTTTTTT
>-|TRBJ1-6|-|TRBV5-1
CASSLAGRNSPLHF
TGTGCCAGCAGCTTGGCAGGGCGGAATTCACCCCTCCACTTT
>many|TRBJ2-7|-|TRBV20-1
CSASPRRSSYEQYF
TGCAGTGCTAGCCCCAGGAGGAGCTCCTACGAGCAGTACTTC
>many|TRBJ2-5|-|TRBV29-1
CSVEFGGGLGQETQYF
TGCAGCGTTGAATTTGGAGGGGGGTTAGGCCAAGAGACCCAGTACTTC
>-|TRBJ1-5|-|TRBV19
CASSKGYYSNQPQHF
TGTGCCAGTAGTAAGGGGTATTATAGCAATCAGCCCCAGCATTTT
>few|TRBJ1-2|TRBD1|TRBV6-1
CASSATSRGDSSNYGYTF
TGTGCCAGCAGTGCGACTTCAAGAGGGGACAGTTCTAACTATGGCTACACCTTC
>many|TRBJ2-3|-|TRBV24-1
CATDFPGIRDTQYF
TGTGCCACCGATTTTCCCGGGATTAGAGATACGCAGTATTTT
>few|TRBJ2-5|-|TRBV5-1
CASSLSGDGETQYF
TGCGCCAGCAGCTTGTCGGGGGACGGAGAGACCCAGTACTTC
>-|TRBJ1-2|-|TRBV4-1
CASSQADRRANYGYTF
TGCGCCAGCAGCCAAGCAGACCGGCGAGCTAACTATGGCTACACCTTC
>-|TRBJ2-7|TRBD1|TRBV20-1
CSASSRDRYPYEQYF
TGCAGTGCTTCCAGCCGGGACAGATATCCCTACGAGCAGTACTTC
>few|TRBJ2-1|TRBD1|TRBV29-1
CSVEGGQGLMSNEQFF
TGCAGCGTTGAAGGGGGACAGGGCCTGATGAGCAATGAGCAGTTCTTC
>few|TRBJ2-1|-|TRBV4-2
CASSQNPTAGVSYNEQFF
TGTGCCAGCAGTCAAAATCCAACAGCGGGCGTCTCCTACAATGAGCAGTTCTTC
>many|TRBJ2-7|-|TRBV12-3/TRBV12-4
CASSFSLGGEQYF
TGTGCCAGCAGTTTTAGTCTTGGGGGGGAGCAGTACTTC
>many|TRBJ2-5|-|TRBV7-3
CASSLDSQETQYF
TGTGCCAGCAGTCTCGACAGCCAAGAGACCCAGTACTTC
>many|TRBJ2-3|-|TRBV7-8
CASSLVVPASDTQYF
TGTGCCAGCAGCTTAGTCGTGCCTGCCTCAGATACGCAGTATTTT